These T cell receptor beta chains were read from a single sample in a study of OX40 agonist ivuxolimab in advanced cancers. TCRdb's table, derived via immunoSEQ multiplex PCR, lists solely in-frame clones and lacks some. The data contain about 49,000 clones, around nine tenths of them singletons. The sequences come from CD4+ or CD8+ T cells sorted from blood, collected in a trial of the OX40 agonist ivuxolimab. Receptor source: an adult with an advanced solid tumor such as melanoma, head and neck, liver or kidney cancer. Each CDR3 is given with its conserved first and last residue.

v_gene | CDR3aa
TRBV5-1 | CAGGPGYGANVLTF
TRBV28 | CASSTTTGRERSPLHF
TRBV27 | CASSLLPGQGQETQYF
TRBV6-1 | CASSEGQRNQPQHF
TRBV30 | CAWTRGYGYTF
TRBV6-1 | CASSELGGGNQPQHF
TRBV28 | CASTHSGGLGDTQYF
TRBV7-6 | CASSTTGSLDSPLHF
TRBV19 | CASSMPRQWNSNQPQHF
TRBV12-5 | CASGLATGELFF
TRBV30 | CAWSTKQGAQPQHF
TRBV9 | CASSVGPAGAVYNEQFF
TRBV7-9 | CASSLGGIHGYTF
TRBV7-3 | CASSSRATGELFF
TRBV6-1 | CASSVAGTQYQETQYF
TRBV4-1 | CASSQAGRLYEQYF